The source of this T cell receptor (beta chain) is a study of shared clonotypes between healthy human individuals. Study overall: Each donor had three CD4 naive, three CD4 memory, two CD8 naive and one CD8 memory plate. Study results and caveats: Larger richness was generally estimated for naive than memory subsets.

Genomic DNA from each subset was divided evenly over several immunoSEQ plates. Assay: immunoSEQ multiplex PCR; the TCRdb copy retains only in-frame clones and omits some. Found here are about 2 million clones, around 96% of them singletons; the top ten hold 1% to 1.5%. Between the trimmed V and J ends, which lost 5 bases and 2 bases, there was a span of 13 bases. The V gene's germline CDR1 is MDHEN and CDR2 SYDVKM. CDR3 size: 14 residues. Selected positively for CCR7 and CD45RO-negative, naive CD8 cells excluded terminally differentiated effector memory CD45RA+ cells. Every one of the donors was a Caucasian adult that lived in Nashville, Tennessee. Worth noting for this clone: What it binds is not known.

The sequence was collected from a man aged 18 to 29 in good health. The rearrangement links TRBV28 to TRBJ2-7; D not certain. The sequencing sample was made of naive CD8+ T cells sorted from blood. CDR3 loop: CASSLTSSPYEQYF. CDR3 nucleotide sequence: TGTGCCAGCAGTCTTACGTCAAGCCCCTACGAGCAGTACTTC.